These 18 T cell receptor beta chains came from one sample sequenced in a study of post-analysis software for immune sequencing data (dated by TCRdb to about 2015). Overall study outcomes, separate from this receptor: Roughly 5 TRBV segments, including TRBV5-6, TRBV5-1 and TRBV20-1, were significantly more frequent in patients than controls.

Their antigens remain unidentified. The library was made by PCR. TCRdb lists the instrument as Illumina HiSeq 2500. To reduce PCR and sequencing biases, unique molecular identifiers were built into the TCR beta cDNA libraries. TCRdb reprocessing: public reads trimmed at Q25 with fastp, clones called with MiXCR, in-frame beta chains kept. Every CDR3 protein is listed once, alongside the most common genes and DNA of its rows. The sample has 180,000 or so distinct CDR3 sequences on record, about 30% of them singletons. The ten largest clones add up to approximately 3.6% of the sample. The sample comprised blood. The receptors were sampled from a girl between 2 and 17 years old with multiple sclerosis.

This clonotype was detected ten times or more. V is TRBV7-7 and J is TRBJ2-1; TRBD1 is a possible D gene (5 bases). Germline V gene lookup returns CDR1 SSHAT and CDR2 FNYEAQ (reference sequence). Trimming left V 2 bases short and J 5 bases short, with 13 bases between. This CDR3 spans 15 amino acids. CDR3 DNA sequence: TGTGCCAGCAGCTTATGTCAGGGAATACACAATGAGCAGTTCTTC. It encodes CASSLCQGIHNEQFF.

The CDR3 is CATSDLPGSGANVLTF. CDR3 nucleotide sequence: TGTGCCACCAGTGATTTGCCCGGGTCTGGGGCCAACGTCCTGACTTTC. This chain uses TRBV24-1 with TRBJ2-6; no clear D. Trimming took 0 bases from V and 1 from J, leaving 6 bases between them. This CDR3 is built from 16 residues. CDR1 KGHDR and CDR2 SFDVKD come from the germline V gene.

Only a few counts were recorded for this clonotype. The chain employs TRBV12-3 or TRBV12-4 and TRBJ1-2, with D perhaps matching TRBD1 (5 bases). CDR3 size: 14 residues. The ends were cut back, 4 bases at V and 4 bases at J, with 13 bases in the middle. The CDR3 loop is CASSWAQVSYGYTF. CDR3 DNA: TGTGCCAGCAGTTGGGCACAGGTTTCCTATGGCTACACCTTC.

In regard to this clonotype: A read error may account for a junction end that differs from germline. The V call is TRBV20-1, the J call TRBJ2-7; 16 bases are a match to TRBD2. The DNA end is more similar to TRBJ2-1, so the J call may be wrong. The CDR3 is made up of 15 amino acids. Germline V lookup: CDR1 DFQATT, CDR2 SNEGSKA (reference sequence). CDR3 DNA sequence: TGCGGTGCTAGAGGGGGACTAGCGGGAGGGTTTGAGCAGTTCTTC. This sequence encodes CGARGGLAGGFEQFF.

The rearrangement joins TRBV7-9 to TRBJ2-1, with 7 positions matching TRBD2. Germline CDR1 is SEHNR and CDR2 is FQNEAQ (reference sequence). V shed 5 bases, J shed 4 bases, and the junction held 11 bases outside the gene matches. CDR3 size: 16 residues. The CDR3 is CASSPLGPAGYNEQFF. DNA for the CDR3: TGTGCCAGCAGCCCGCTGGGACCAGCGGGGTACAATGAGCAGTTCTTC.

This clonotype was observed a handful of times. This chain joins TRBV5-1 and TRBJ2-2, with TRBD1 identical over 8 bases. The CDR3 is made up of 16 amino acids. The trim removed 4 bases at V and 4 bases at J, leaving 9 bases unmatched. Germline CDR1 is SGHRS and CDR2 is YFSETQ. CDR3 residues: CASSLNGQGSTGELFF. The CDR3 nucleotides are TGCGCCAGCAGCCTGAACGGACAGGGTAGCACCGGGGAGCTGTTTTTT.

The sample holds a few counts of this clonotype. Relative to the germline gene, one junction end is altered; a read error may explain this. This rearrangement joins TRBV7-3 to TRBJ2-3, with 8 bases identical to TRBD2. The V gene's germline CDR1 is SGHTA and CDR2 FQGTGA. The CDR3 has 17 residues. The CDR3 bases are TGTGCCGGCAGCACATCCCGAGGACTAGCCCGCACAGATACGCAGTATTTT. Translating it yields CAGSTSRGLARTDTQYF.

This clonotype was seen a few times. The rearrangement links TRBV15 to TRBJ2-5; no clear D. The germline CDR1 and CDR2 sequences are LNHNV and YYDKDF (reference sequence). V dropped 5 bases and J dropped 5 bases, with 12 bases sitting between them. The CDR3 length is 13 residues. The DNA for the CDR3 is TGTGCCACCAGCGGTCGTTTTGGGGAGACCCAGTACTTC. Protein product: CATSGRFGETQYF. The full variable domain, completed using reference TRBV15 and TRBJ2-5, is DAMVIQNPRYQVTQFGKPVTLSCSQTLNHNVMYWYQQKSSQAPKLLFHYYDKDFNNEADTPDNFQSRRPNTSFCFLDIRSPGLGDTAMYLCATSGRFGETQYFGPGTRLLVL.

This clonotype occurred a few times. The chain links TRBV20-1 to TRBJ1-6; a possible D gene is TRBD1 (6 bases). The CDR3 loop spans 15 amino acids. With 5 bases removed from V and 8 bases from J, the gap between germline ends came to 19 bases. From germline, CDR1 is DFQATT and CDR2 SNEGSKA (reference sequence). This CDR3 is CSAPRPQGQDSPLHF. The CDR3, as DNA: TGCAGTGCTCCCCGACCCCAGGGGCAAGATTCACCCCTCCACTTT.

This clonotype occurred many times. The chain combines TRBV20-1 with TRBJ2-1; D remains unclear. Trimming removed 6 bases from V and 1 base from J, with 10 bases in between. CDR3 length equals 13 residues. CDR1 is DFQATT and CDR2 is SNEGSKA in the germline V gene (reference sequence). As DNA, the CDR3 is TGCAGTGCAATGTTGGGGTCCTACAATGAGCAGTTCTTC. Translation gives CSAMLGSYNEQFF.

This clonotype was observed many times. This chain links TRBV20-1 with TRBJ2-7; 7 bases line up with TRBD1. V was pared by 1 base and J by 2 bases, with 5 bases of the junction left unmatched. CDR1 and CDR2 from the germline V gene are DFQATT and SNEGSKA (reference sequence). The CDR3 loop spans 14 amino acids. This chain's CDR3 is CSARAVGQPYEQYF. Here the CDR3 DNA reads TGCAGTGCTAGAGCTGTGGGACAGCCCTACGAGCAGTACTTC.

A remark on this clonotype: A single base separates this from a much larger clone, so it may be a read error. The rearrangement joins TRBV29-1 to TRBJ2-5; D is unresolved. The germline CDR1 and CDR2 sequences are SQVTM and ANQGSEA. The CDR3 is made up of 14 amino acids. CDR3 DNA: TGCAGCCTTGATAGTGGCAGTTTGGGGGAGACCCAGTACTTC. It encodes CSLDSGSLGETQYF.

This clonotype was counted ten times or more. The J gene is TRBJ2-7, the V gene TRBV4-1; tentatively, D is TRBD1 (6 bases). Trimming removed 3 bases at V and 3 bases at J, with 21 bases between. The CDR3 is made up of 17 amino acids. Germline CDR1 is MGHRA and CDR2 is YSYEKL. This CDR3 is CASSQDPTGNIGYEQYF. The CDR3 coding sequence is TGCGCCAGCAGCCAGGACCCCACAGGGAACATCGGCTACGAGCAGTACTTC.

The table lists this clonotype with a few counts. The genes are TRBV5-1 and TRBJ2-7, with a weak D call TRBD2 (5 bases). Germline V lookup: CDR1 SGHRS, CDR2 YFSETQ. Trimming pared 5 bases from V and 6 bases from J, leaving 21 bases between. CDR3 size: 15 residues. The CDR3 loop reads CASRVGYQRPREQYF. DNA for the CDR3: TGCGCCAGCAGGGTAGGGTATCAGCGGCCCCGCGAGCAGTACTTC. The whole variable domain, filled in from reference TRBV5-1 and TRBJ2-7, reads KAGVTQTPRYLIKTRGQQVTLSCSPISGHRSVSWYQQTPGQGLQFLFEYFSETQRNKGNFPGRFSGRQFSNSRSEMNVSTLELGDSALYLCASRVGYQRPREQYFGPGTRLTVT.

This clonotype was seen at least ten times. This sequence joins TRBV5-1 and TRBJ2-1; 11 positions agree with TRBD2. The V gene end was trimmed by 4 bases and the J gene end by 7 bases; junction bases not matched to a gene: 7. CDR3 length: 15 residues. From germline, CDR1 is SGHRS and CDR2 YFSETQ. DNA for the CDR3: TGCGCCAGCAGCCCCTTAGCGGGGGGGCTTAATGAGCAGTTCTTC. Translated: CASSPLAGGLNEQFF. Full variable domain (remainder filled in from reference TRBV5-1 and TRBJ2-1): KAGVTQTPRYLIKTRGQQVTLSCSPISGHRSVSWYQQTPGQGLQFLFEYFSETQRNKGNFPGRFSGRQFSNSRSEMNVSTLELGDSALYLCASSPLAGGLNEQFFGPGTRLTVL.

Note on this clonotype: One end of the junction fails to match germline, which may point to a read error. The chain uses TRBV6-6 and TRBJ1-4; D is unclear. The germline gives CDR1 MNHNY, CDR2 SVGAGI (reference sequence). The CDR3 runs to 15 residues. The CDR3 nucleotides are TGTGCCAGCGTTCCGGCCTTACTCACTCTTGAAAAACGGTTTTTT. It yields the protein CASVPALLTLEKRFF.

With respect to this clonotype: Germline is not matched at one junction end, which may reflect a read error. The chain joins TRBV12-3 or TRBV12-4 to TRBJ1-1; D is perhaps TRBD1 (6 bases). This CDR3 region has 13 residues. The CDR3 nucleotides read TGTGCCAGCAGGATCGACGGGGGCACTGAAGTTTTCTTT. Its protein is CASRIDGGTEVFF.

There are a few counts of this clonotype. A much larger clone differs by one base, so this may be a read error. The chain uses TRBV28 and TRBJ2-7, with 9 bases fitting TRBD2. This CDR3 has 15 amino acids. From germline, CDR1 is MDHEN and CDR2 SYDVKM. After removal of 7 bases from V and 7 bases from J, the junction contained 14 bases not matched to a gene. CDR3 amino acids: CASNQGAGGVNEQYF. Here the CDR3 DNA reads TGTGCCAGCAACCAAGGGGCGGGAGGGGTCAATGAGCAGTACTTC. Full variable domain (remainder filled in from reference TRBV28 and TRBJ2-7): DVKVTQSSRYLVKRTGEKVFLECVQDMDHENMFWYRQDPGLGLRLIYFSYDVKMKEKGDIPEGYSVSREKKERFSLILESASTNQTSMYLCASNQGAGGVNEQYFGPGTRLTVT.